Sequencing of this T cell receptor beta chain was carried out in a study of blood T cell repertoires in COVID-19. Across the whole study: The cDNA or gDNA used as material had been derived from T cells, B-cell-depleted T cells, or PBMCs.

Worth noting for this clone: Within the sample, other DNA sequences also encode this same CDR3.

Assay: immunoSEQ multiplex PCR; the TCRdb copy retains only in-frame clones and omits some. The sample has 220,000 or so clones, 82% seen once. This CDR3 is built from 14 residues. V was pared by 2 bases and J by 1 base, with 0 bases of the junction left unmatched. Germline V lookup: CDR1 MNHEY, CDR2 SMNVEV (reference sequence). While infection was still active, Seattle patients were enrolled and then followed longitudinally. The rearrangement uses TRBV27 and TRBJ1-1; 8 bases map to TRBD1. The TCR sequence derives from a woman of 80 years or more with COVID-19, enrolled during active disease. The specimen was peripheral blood. CDR3 sequence reads: CASSLQGANTEAFF. The CDR3 DNA reads TGTGCCAGCAGTTTACAGGGGGCGAACACTGAAGCTTTCTTT.